This T cell receptor beta chain stems from a study of blood T cell repertoires in COVID-19. The CDR3 is 13 residues long. CDR1 is SGHTA and CDR2 is FQGNSA in the germline V gene. Deletions cut 1 base from V and 4 bases from J, with 8 bases between. This clone has a single count. The repertoire was sequenced with immunoSEQ multiplex PCR; TCRdb's copy has only in-frame clones and lacks some. The data contain approximately 120,000 clones, around 83% of them seen just once; the ten biggest clones take up 5.5% to 6%. The clonotype originates from an older man with active or convalescent COVID-19. Material for sequencing was peripheral blood. The chain couples TRBV7-2 to TRBJ2-7; D gene unclear. The DNA of the CDR3 is TGTGCCAGCAGCTTAGGGCCTGTTTACGAGCAGTACTTC. Translating it yields CASSLGPVYEQYF.